This entry is about one T cell receptor beta chain. Ten or more counts support this clonotype. What this receptor recognizes is not known. Within one base of it there is no much larger clone, and no base qualities were kept. The data originate from a study of tumor-infiltrating lymphocytes in primary liver carcinoma (dated by TCRdb to about 2017). Regarding the research as a whole: Between late 2015 and 2016, roughly five patients in China with histopathologically diagnosed primary liver carcinoma had their tumors surgically resected. Samples yielded roughly 3.5 to 7.13 million productive TCRbeta reads; read depth did not differ significantly between tissue types. Across five regions of each liver tumor, along with adjacent normal tissue and blood, the study brought together TCRbeta repertoire sequencing, expression microarrays and whole-exome sequencing. Of the five patients, three men and two women aged 30 to 69 years, four had hepatocellular carcinoma and one had combined HCC and intrahepatic cholangiocarcinoma. The tumors of the five patients were staged as T1-T3 N0M0, with maximum diameters ranging from about 4 to 10 cm. High reproducibility was observed for the technical replicate repertoires, with mean shared-clone rates approximately 0.92 and correlation coefficients above 0.95. A total of about 35 specimens from 5 patients, comprising 25 or so tumor regions, 5 adjacent noncancerous liver tissues and 5 peripheral blood samples, were covered by TCRbeta repertoire sequencing. Overall study outcomes, separate from this receptor: A significantly larger repertoire fraction was made up by the top 250 clones in tumors than in blood (p = 0.039). With just four or five patients in the study, the authors point out that the findings should be validated in a larger study. Because sequencing covered only the TCR beta chain and unpaired alpha chains were not captured, true repertoire diversity is likely underestimated. Bulk unsorted samples precluded comparing CD4+ and CD8+ T cell repertoires. Pairs of tumor regions showed greater repertoire overlap (mean about 36%) than tumor-adjacent pairs (roughly 17%) or tumor-blood pairs (roughly 15%), which is consistent with antigen-driven expansion.

TRIzol reagent was used to extract blood RNA from unsorted whole blood, while the DNeasy Blood & Tissue kit provided the germline DNA. Patients had chronic HBV infection and were treatment-naive at sampling. About 4 milliliters of peripheral blood were collected into K2EDTA tubes before surgery. Taken from the germline V gene (reference sequence), the CDR1 and CDR2 loops are SGHNT and YYREEE. CDR3 length: 15 amino acids, cysteine to phenylalanine. Of all the DNA, just the CDR3 is kept, 45 bases in frame from base 1. V loses 2 bases of germline sequence and J loses 0 bases, and the interval between the two ends is 9 bases. Starting from about 550 ng total RNA, TCRbeta-specific cDNA was produced by reverse transcription with a constant-region primer and ProtoScript II reverse transcriptase. TCRbeta libraries were built with three nested multiplex PCR rounds, a slightly modified ARM-PCR procedure. Each of the first two PCR rounds ran for around 11 cycles using multiplex TRBV1-TRBV30 forward primers together with a Cbeta reverse primer. A final 25-cycle PCR with Deep VentR polymerase added sample barcodes and Illumina adapters. Before sequencing, amplicons of 200-500 bp were purified from gel using a QIAquick gel extraction kit. An Illumina HiSeq 2500 was used to sequence the TCRbeta amplicons with 250-bp paired-end reads. The original methods were these. To recover full CDR3 sequences, reads were quality-trimmed using Trimmomatic v0.33 and paired reads were then merged using FLASH v1.2.11. V, D and J germline segments were assigned to the rearranged TCRbeta sequences using MiGEC v1.2.1b. Clonotype statistics and Shannon-Wiener diversity indices were computed with VDJtools v1.0.0. Except for diversity analysis, only each sample's 250 most abundant clonotypes were used in subsequent analyses to reduce sampling bias. Starting from the raw public reads, TCRdb applied fastp trimming at Q25, assembled clones with MiXCR and retained in-frame beta chains. Every CDR3 protein is listed once, alongside the most common genes and DNA of its rows. Clone size and V and J calls follow TCRdb, not the original study. This sample is represented by 250,000 to 400,000 distinct CDR3 sequences; 65% of them were singletons. The top ten clonotypes cover roughly 8.6% of the sample.

The sequence came from a man between 40 and 49 years old with primary liver carcinoma and hepatitis B virus infection. Sequenced: peripheral blood. The rearrangement combines TRBV5-4 with TRBJ2-1; the D gene is not confidently resolved. The DNA sequence is TGTGCCAGCAGCTTTGGCGCGAGCTCCTACAATGAGCAGTTCTTC. Protein translation: CASSFGASSYNEQFF.